The 5 T cell receptor beta chains presented below share a single source sample, sequenced in a study of T cell changes during pregnancy in multiple sclerosis. Here immunoSEQ multiplex PCR was the method, and the copy in TCRdb shows in-frame clones only, minus some. The sample has tens of thousands of clones; around 89% are singletons. The sample in question was CD8+ T cells from peripheral blood mononuclear cells, obtained after pregnancy. The receptor source for this set is a female donor in good health, enrolled as a control in a pregnancy study.

The chain carries TRBV4-2 and TRBJ1-4; no firm D call. This CDR3 is built from 16 residues. CDR1 and CDR2 (germline): LGHNA, YNFKEQ. The germline V and J ends were trimmed by 0 bases and 3 bases, with 11 bases remaining between them. Written as DNA, the CDR3 is TGTGCCAGCAGCCAAGATCCCTTAACAGCTAATGAAAAACTGTTTTTT. Translation gives CASSQDPLTANEKLFF.

V is TRBV7-3 and J is TRBJ2-3; TRBD2 aligns across 11 bases. The V segment lost 5 bases and the J segment 5 bases; nucleotides outside the gene matches: 3. The germline V gene has CDR1 SGHTA and CDR2 FQGTGA. The CDR3 covers 14 residues. In nucleotides, the CDR3 is TGTGCCAGCAGCCTTAGCGGGGGGGTAGATACGCAGTATTTT. It yields the protein CASSLSGGVDTQYF.

The rearrangement links TRBV9 to TRBJ1-2; 7 bases agree with TRBD1. Germline lookup yields CDR1 SGDLS and CDR2 YYNGEE. This CDR3 contains 15 residues. J was trimmed by 4 bases and V by 3 bases; bases with no gene match: 9. The CDR3 here is CASSATGALAYGYTF. The CDR3 DNA reads TGTGCCAGCAGCGCCACAGGGGCGTTGGCCTATGGCTACACCTTC.

In DNA form, the CDR3 reads TGTGCCAGCAGCCCCGGCGAGCGGGCCTACGAGCAGTACTTC. The encoded protein is CASSPGERAYEQYF. The rearrangement uses TRBV5-6 and TRBJ2-7, with a possible D match to TRBD2 (6 bases). In germline, CDR1 is SGHDT, CDR2 YYEEEE. V lost 4 bases, J lost 2 bases, and 13 bases lay in between. The CDR3 loop spans 14 amino acids.

This clone was recorded once. The V gene is TRBV9, the J gene TRBJ2-5, with D perhaps TRBD2 (5 bases). The CDR3 loop spans 15 amino acids. V was pared by 3 bases and J by 3 bases, with 15 bases between. The germline V gene has CDR1 SGDLS and CDR2 YYNGEE. The CDR3 loop reads CASSGRGRREETQYF. For the CDR3, the DNA is TGTGCCAGCAGCGGGAGAGGGCGCCGGGAAGAGACCCAGTACTTC.